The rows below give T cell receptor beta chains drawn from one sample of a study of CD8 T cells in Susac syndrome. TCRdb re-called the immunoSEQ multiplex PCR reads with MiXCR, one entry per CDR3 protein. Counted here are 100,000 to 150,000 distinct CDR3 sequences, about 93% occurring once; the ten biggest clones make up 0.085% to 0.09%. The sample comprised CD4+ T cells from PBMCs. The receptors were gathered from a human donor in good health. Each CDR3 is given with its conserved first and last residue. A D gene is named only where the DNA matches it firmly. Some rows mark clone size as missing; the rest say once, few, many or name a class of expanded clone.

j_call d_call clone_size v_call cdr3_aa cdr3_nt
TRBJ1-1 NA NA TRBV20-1 CSARGREGIGTEAFF TGCAGTGCGAGGGGCAGGGAGGGGATCGGCACTGAAGCTTTCTTT
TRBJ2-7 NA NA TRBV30 CAWSVRGEQYF TGTGCCTGGAGTGTACGGGGTGAGCAGTACTTC
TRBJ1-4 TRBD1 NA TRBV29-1 CSVLTGEEKLFF TGCAGCGTCCTGACAGGGGAAGAAAAACTGTTTTTT
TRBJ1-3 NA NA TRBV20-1 CSARERGTIYF TGCAGTGCTAGAGAAAGGGGCACCATATATTTT
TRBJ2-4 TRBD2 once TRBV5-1 CASSTTLAGVAKNIQYF TGCGCCAGCAGCACTACACTAGCGGGAGTCGCCAAAAACATTCAGTACTTC
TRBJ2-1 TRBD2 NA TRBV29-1 CSVLRTSGSWF TGCAGCGTTTTAAGGACTAGCGGGAGTTGGTTC
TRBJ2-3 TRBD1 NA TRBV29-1 CSVGTRTGVLDTQYF TGCAGCGTTGGGACCCGGACAGGGGTTTTGGATACGCAGTATTTT
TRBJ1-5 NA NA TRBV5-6 CASSLRQSLAGNQPQHF TGTGCCAGCAGCTTGAGGCAGTCACTCGCGGGCAATCAGCCCCAGCATTTT
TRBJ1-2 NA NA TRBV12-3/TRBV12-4 CASSFGGVGYTF TGTGCCAGCAGTTTCGGGGGGGTTGGCTACACCTTC
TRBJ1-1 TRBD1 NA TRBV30 CAWRWDRGNTEAFF TGTGCCTGGAGGTGGGACAGGGGGAATACTGAAGCTTTCTTT
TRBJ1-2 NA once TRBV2 CASSEGQPNYGYTF TGTGCCAGCAGTGAAGGACAGCCTAACTATGGCTACACCTTC
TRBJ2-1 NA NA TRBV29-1 CSVNRARSSYNEQFF TGCAGCGTTAACCGAGCCCGAAGCTCCTACAATGAGCAGTTCTTC
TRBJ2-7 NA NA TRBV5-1 CASRQAEDAEQYF TGCGCCAGCAGGCAGGCGGAGGATGCCGAGCAGTACTTC
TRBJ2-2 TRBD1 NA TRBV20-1 CSARIPRGLATGELFF TGCAGTGCTAGGATTCCCAGGGGGCTTGCGACCGGGGAGCTGTTTTTT
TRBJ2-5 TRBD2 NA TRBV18 CASSQGLAGFQETQYF TGTGCCAGCTCACAAGGGCTAGCGGGGTTCCAAGAGACCCAGTACTTC
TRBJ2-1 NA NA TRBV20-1 CSARDRGAASYNEQFF TGCAGTGCTAGAGATCGGGGGGCCGCGTCCTACAATGAGCAGTTCTTC
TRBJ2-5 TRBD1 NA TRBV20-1 CSTRVQGEETQYF TGCAGTACTAGGGTACAGGGGGAAGAGACCCAGTACTTC
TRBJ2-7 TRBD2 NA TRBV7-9 CASSLAAGAHEQYF TGTGCCAGCAGCTTGGCAGCGGGAGCCCACGAGCAGTACTTC
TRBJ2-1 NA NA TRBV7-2 CASSPGNNEQFF TGTGCCAGCAGCCCCGGCAACAATGAGCAGTTCTTC
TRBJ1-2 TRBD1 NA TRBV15 CATSGRTGNGYTF TGTGCCACCAGCGGGAGGACAGGGAATGGCTACACCTTC
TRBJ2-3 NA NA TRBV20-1 CSAAARDSLFTDTQYF TGCAGTGCTGCTGCCCGGGACTCACTATTCACAGATACGCAGTATTTT
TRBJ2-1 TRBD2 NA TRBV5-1 CASSLGRGAGGPGEQFF TGCGCCAGCAGCTTAGGGAGGGGCGCGGGAGGGCCAGGAGAGCAGTTCTTC